Following are 15 T cell receptor beta chains from one sample sequenced in a study of blood T cell repertoires in COVID-19 (TCRdb year 2020). The library relied on the immunoSEQ multiplex PCR assay. Not all clones reach the TCRdb copy of this immuneACCESS table, which keeps in-frame sequences only. Checked studies attribute under half of the gap to unresolved V genes and leave the rest unexplained. The sample table contains roughly 42,000 clones; only one count was recorded for nearly 90% of them. 4.3% of the sample comes from the top ten. Source material: peripheral blood. The receptors were sampled from a man aged 55 to 70 with acute or convalescent COVID-19.

The count of this clone is one. The chain links TRBV6-4 to TRBJ1-5, with 7 bases fitting TRBD1. V lost 6 bases, J lost 6 bases, and 11 bases stayed unmatched. Germline CDR1 reads MRHNA; CDR2 reads SNTAGT. The CDR3 totals 15 residues. Here the CDR3 DNA reads TGTGCCAGCAGCGTCGACAGGGACCCCCCTCAGCCCCAGCATTTT. Translation gives CASSVDRDPPQPQHF.

V and J are TRBV6-5 and TRBJ1-1; D is unresolved. This CDR3 region has 16 residues. The germline CDR1 and CDR2 sequences are MNHEY and SVGAGI. V was trimmed by 2 bases and J by 5 bases, leaving 18 bases between them. The CDR3 bases are TGTGCCAGCAGTTACAACGTAGGACGGGAGGATACTGAAGCTTTCTTT. It translates to CASSYNVGREDTEAFF.

The chain is built from TRBV11-3 and TRBJ1-3; D ambiguous. With 5 bases removed from V and 1 base from J, the gap between germline ends came to 6 bases. The CDR3 is made up of 13 amino acids. CDR1 is SGHNT and CDR2 is YENEEA in the germline V gene. The CDR3 loop reads CASSPGSGNTIYF. CDR3 bases: TGTGCCAGCAGCCCCGGGTCTGGAAACACCATATATTTT.

The chain couples TRBV30 to TRBJ1-5; TRBD1 might be the D (5 bases). The CDR3 is made up of 13 amino acids. Germline V lookup: CDR1 GTSNPN, CDR2 SVGIG (reference sequence). The ends were cut back, 3 bases at V and 9 bases at J, with 15 bases in the middle. CDR3 sequence (DNA): TGTGCCTGGAGCGATCGACAGTCTGCGCCCCAGCATTTT. It translates to CAWSDRQSAPQHF.

V is TRBV6-5 and J is TRBJ1-1, with D perhaps TRBD1 (5 bases). Trimming took off 3 bases at V and 0 bases at J, with 11 bases between the two ends. The germline V gene has CDR1 MNHEY and CDR2 SVGAGI. CDR3 length: 15 residues. The CDR3 DNA is TGTGCCAGCAGTTATCGAGGACAAGTGAACACTGAAGCTTTCTTT. Encoded protein: CASSYRGQVNTEAFF.

This clone was counted a few times. V usage is TRBV7-6 and J usage is TRBJ2-7, with D perhaps matching TRBD2 (5 bases). This CDR3 is 19 amino acids long. Between the trimmed V and J ends, which lost 2 bases and 3 bases, there was a span of 26 bases. The germline V gene has CDR1 SGHVS and CDR2 FNYEAQ. Here the CDR3 reads CASSLFGEGNPIGDYEQYF. Here the CDR3 DNA reads TGTGCCAGCAGCTTATTCGGGGAAGGTAATCCCATCGGGGACTACGAGCAGTACTTC.

V and J are TRBV30 and TRBJ1-4; 8 nucleotides align to TRBD1. With 3 bases clipped from V and 6 bases from J, the junction kept 15 bases outside the gene matches. Germline V CDR1 and CDR2: GTSNPN, SVGIG (reference sequence). CDR3 length: 17 residues. This CDR3 reads CAWSSSFMTGADEKLFF. The DNA for the CDR3 is TGTGCCTGGAGCTCCTCCTTCATGACAGGGGCCGATGAAAAACTGTTTTTT.

This sequence joins TRBV9 and TRBJ1-2, with TRBD1 matching 8 bases. V was pared by 0 bases and J by 6 bases, with 13 bases of the junction left unmatched. In germline, CDR1 is SGDLS, CDR2 YYNGEE. The CDR3 contains 17 residues. Here the CDR3 DNA reads TGTGCCAGCAGCGTAGACCCCCTGACAGGGGTTTTAAATGGCTACACCTTC. This sequence encodes CASSVDPLTGVLNGYTF.

The rearrangement links TRBV7-2 to TRBJ1-4; 8 bases fit TRBD1. The CDR3 has 16 amino acids. Germline V CDR1 and CDR2: SGHTA, FQGNSA. V shed 3 bases, J shed 4 bases, and the junction held 7 bases outside the gene matches. The CDR3 protein is CASSFQGATSNEKLFF. The CDR3 DNA reads as TGTGCCAGCAGCTTCCAGGGGGCGACTAGTAATGAAAAACTGTTTTTT.

The chain is built from TRBV5-3 and TRBJ2-5; D call uncertain. TRBV5-3 is recorded as an ORF, its role being uncertain. V was cut by 1 base and J by 1 base, with 5 bases left in between. CDR3 length: 13 amino acids. The CDR3 DNA reads as TGTGCCAGAAGCTTGAACAGCCAAGAGACCCAGTACTTC. This encodes CARSLNSQETQYF.

The CDR3 sequence is CASSLPTNYGYTF. CDR3 sequence (DNA): TGCGCCAGCAGCTTGCCAACTAACTATGGCTACACCTTC. The rearrangement uses TRBV5-1 and TRBJ1-2; no firm D call. The germline gives CDR1 SGHRS, CDR2 YFSETQ. V gave up 1 base and J gave up 0 bases, with 4 bases separating them. The CDR3 sequence is 13 residues long.

V gene TRBV27 combines with J gene TRBJ1-1; TRBD1 agrees at 7 bases. This CDR3 is built from 14 residues. V was clipped by 8 bases and J by 6 bases; unmatched bases: 12. The germline V gene has CDR1 MNHEY and CDR2 SMNVEV (reference sequence). In DNA, the CDR3 is TGTGCCAGCGGTCGACAGGGCGTGATTCCTGAAGCTTTCTTT. Translation gives CASGRQGVIPEAFF.

The chain carries TRBV29-1 and TRBJ1-2, with 7 bases aligning to TRBD1. CDR3 length: 13 amino acids. Per the germline V gene, CDR1 is SQVTM and CDR2 is ANQGSEA. The trim removed 3 bases at V and 8 bases at J, leaving 9 bases unmatched. The CDR3 nucleotides read TGCAGCGTTGACAATGACAGGGTTGGCGGCTACACCTTC. It yields the protein CSVDNDRVGGYTF.

V gene TRBV4-3 combines with J gene TRBJ1-1; no clear D gene. This CDR3 has 17 residues. Germline values: CDR1 LGHNA, CDR2 YSLEER. Trimming removed 1 base at V and 5 bases at J, with 20 bases between. The CDR3 loop reads CASSQGIIGSLGTEAFF. CDR3 nucleotides: TGCGCCAGCAGCCAAGGCATAATCGGGAGCCTAGGGACTGAAGCTTTCTTT.

The chain employs TRBV13 and TRBJ2-1; 9 bases fit TRBD1. Germline values: CDR1 PRHDT, CDR2 FYEKMQ (reference sequence). After removal of 4 bases from V and 8 bases from J, the junction contained 6 bases not matched to a gene. CDR3 size: 14 residues. The CDR3: CASSSDRGGDEQFF. Written as DNA, the CDR3 is TGTGCCAGCAGCTCGGACAGGGGTGGAGATGAGCAGTTCTTC.